This TCR beta chain came from a study of blood T cell repertoires in COVID-19. Study summary: The analysed material was cDNA or gDNA that came from T cells, B-cell-depleted T cells, or PBMCs.

The germline V gene encodes CDR1 SGHRS and CDR2 YFSETQ. J was trimmed by 1 base and V by 4 bases; bases with no gene match: 5. This CDR3 comprises 16 residues. As processed by the authors: Reference gene primer amplification in the assay estimated nucleated cell counts. This table comes from immunoSEQ multiplex PCR, and its TCRdb copy is limited to in-frame clones, with some not included. The V and J calls and clone size were taken over from that table, and D and trimming were inferred from the DNA. The table lists about 330,000 clones, around 90% of them singletons. While infection was still active, Seattle patients were enrolled and then followed longitudinally.

The sequence came from a man aged 25 to 40 with COVID-19, enrolled during active disease. The rearrangement links TRBV5-1 to TRBJ2-1; 10 positions match TRBD2. The sequenced sample consisted of peripheral blood. The CDR3 region has the DNA TGCGCCAGCAGCCCACTAGCGGGATCGTCCTACAATGAGCAGTTCTTC. It translates to CASSPLAGSSYNEQFF. Together with reference TRBV5-1 and TRBJ2-1, the CDR3 gives the full variable domain: KAGVTQTPRYLIKTRGQQVTLSCSPISGHRSVSWYQQTPGQGLQFLFEYFSETQRNKGNFPGRFSGRQFSNSRSEMNVSTLELGDSALYLCASSPLAGSSYNEQFFGPGTRLTVL.